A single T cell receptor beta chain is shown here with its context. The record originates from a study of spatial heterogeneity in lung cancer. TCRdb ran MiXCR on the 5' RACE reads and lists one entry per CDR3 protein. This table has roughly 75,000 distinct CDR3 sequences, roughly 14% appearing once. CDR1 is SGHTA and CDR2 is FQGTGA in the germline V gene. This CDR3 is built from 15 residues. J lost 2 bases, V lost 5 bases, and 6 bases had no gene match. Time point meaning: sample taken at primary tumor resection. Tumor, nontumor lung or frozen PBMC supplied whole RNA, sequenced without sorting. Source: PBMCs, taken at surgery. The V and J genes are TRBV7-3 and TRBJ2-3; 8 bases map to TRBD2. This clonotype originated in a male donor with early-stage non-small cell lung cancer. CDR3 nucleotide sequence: TGTGCCAGCAGCCAGATAGCGGGGTACACAGATACGCAGTATTTT. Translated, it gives CASSQIAGYTDTQYF. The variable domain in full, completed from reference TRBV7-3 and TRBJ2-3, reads GAGVSQTPSNKVTEKGKYVELRCDPISGHTALYWYRQSLGQGPEFLIYFQGTGAADDSGLPNDRFFAVRPEGSVSTLKIQRTERGDSAVYLCASSQIAGYTDTQYFGPGTRLTVL.